This TCR beta chain comes out of a study of T-cell reconstitution after alpha-beta-depleted transplantation in children. This CDR3 comprises 13 residues. V lost 6 bases and J lost 2, with 9 bases in between. Germline lookup yields CDR1 MGHDK and CDR2 SYGVNS. Preparation of the TCRbeta library used unique molecular identifiers. MiXCR, applied by TCRdb to the PCR reads, yields one record per CDR3 protein. Of around 600,000 distinct CDR3 sequences detected, around 16% appear once; the ten largest clones hold 1.1%. This clonotype was observed many times. This clonotype was obtained from a human donor who donated a stem cell graft to a child with acute myeloid leukemia. The sample was PBMCs from the stem cell graft donor, taken from the stem cell graft. This chain links TRBV25-1 with TRBJ2-3; D gene ambiguous. The chain's CDR3 is CASRAPVTDTQYF. In nucleotides, the CDR3 is TGTGCCAGCAGGGCGCCGGTCACAGATACGCAGTATTTT.